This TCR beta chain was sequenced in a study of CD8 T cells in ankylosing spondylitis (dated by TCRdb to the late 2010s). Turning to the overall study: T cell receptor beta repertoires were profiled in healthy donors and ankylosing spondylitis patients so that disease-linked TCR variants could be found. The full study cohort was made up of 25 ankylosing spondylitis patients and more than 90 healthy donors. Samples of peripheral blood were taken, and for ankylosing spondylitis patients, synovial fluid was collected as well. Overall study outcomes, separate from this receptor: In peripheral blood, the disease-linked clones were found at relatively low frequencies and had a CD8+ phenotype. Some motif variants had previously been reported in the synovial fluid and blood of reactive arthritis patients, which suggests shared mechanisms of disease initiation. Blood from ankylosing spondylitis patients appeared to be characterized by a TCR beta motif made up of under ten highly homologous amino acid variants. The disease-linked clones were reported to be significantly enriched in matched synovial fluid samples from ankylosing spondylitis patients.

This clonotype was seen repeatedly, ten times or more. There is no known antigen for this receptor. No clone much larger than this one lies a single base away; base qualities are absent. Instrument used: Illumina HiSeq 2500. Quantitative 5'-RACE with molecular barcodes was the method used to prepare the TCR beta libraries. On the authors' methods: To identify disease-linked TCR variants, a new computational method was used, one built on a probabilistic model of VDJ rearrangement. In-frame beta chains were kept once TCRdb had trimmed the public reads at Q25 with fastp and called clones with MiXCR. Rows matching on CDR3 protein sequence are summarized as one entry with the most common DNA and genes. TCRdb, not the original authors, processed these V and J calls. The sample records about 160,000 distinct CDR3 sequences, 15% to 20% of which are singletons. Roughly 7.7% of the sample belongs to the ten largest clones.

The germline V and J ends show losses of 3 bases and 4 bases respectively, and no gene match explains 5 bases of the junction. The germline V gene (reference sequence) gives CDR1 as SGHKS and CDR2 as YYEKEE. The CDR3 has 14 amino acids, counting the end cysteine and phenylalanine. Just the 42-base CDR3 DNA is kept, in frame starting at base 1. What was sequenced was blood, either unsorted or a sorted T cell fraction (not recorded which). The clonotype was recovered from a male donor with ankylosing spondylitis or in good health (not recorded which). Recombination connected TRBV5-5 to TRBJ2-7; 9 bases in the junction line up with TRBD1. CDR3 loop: CASSSGTGLYEQYF. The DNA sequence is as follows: TGTGCCAGCAGCTCCGGGACAGGGTTATACGAGCAGTACTTC.